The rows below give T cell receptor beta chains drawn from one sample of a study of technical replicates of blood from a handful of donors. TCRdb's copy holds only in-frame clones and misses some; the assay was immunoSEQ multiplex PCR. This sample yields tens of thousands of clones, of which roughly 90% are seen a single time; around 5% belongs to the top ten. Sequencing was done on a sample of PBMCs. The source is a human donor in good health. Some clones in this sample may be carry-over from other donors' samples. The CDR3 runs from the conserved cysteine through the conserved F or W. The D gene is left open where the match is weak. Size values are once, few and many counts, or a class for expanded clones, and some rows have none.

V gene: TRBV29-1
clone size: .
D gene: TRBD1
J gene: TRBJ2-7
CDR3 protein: CSVERFGTDYEQYF
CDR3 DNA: TGCAGCGTTGAAAGGTTTGGGACAGATTACGAGCAGTACTTC

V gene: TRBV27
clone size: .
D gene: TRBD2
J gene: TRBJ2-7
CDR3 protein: CASSKTGLADYEQYF
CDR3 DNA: TGTGCCAGCAGCAAGACGGGACTAGCGGATTACGAGCAGTACTTC

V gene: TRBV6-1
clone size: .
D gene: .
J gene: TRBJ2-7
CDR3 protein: CASRSEQGTPDEQYF
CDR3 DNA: TGTGCCAGCAGGAGCGAACAGGGGACTCCCGACGAGCAGTACTTC

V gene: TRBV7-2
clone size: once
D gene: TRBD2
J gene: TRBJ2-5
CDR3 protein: CASSWGGRGYGETQYF
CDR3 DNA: TGTGCCAGCAGCTGGGGGGGACGGGGGTATGGAGAGACCCAGTACTTC

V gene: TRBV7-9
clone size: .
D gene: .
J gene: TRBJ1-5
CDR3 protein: CASSSDKSNQPQHF
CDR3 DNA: TGTGCCAGCAGCTCGGACAAGAGCAATCAGCCCCAGCATTTT

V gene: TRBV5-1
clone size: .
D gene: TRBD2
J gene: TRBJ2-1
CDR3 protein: CASSYGLAVNNEQFF
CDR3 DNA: TGCGCCAGCAGCTACGGACTAGCGGTAAACAATGAGCAGTTCTTC

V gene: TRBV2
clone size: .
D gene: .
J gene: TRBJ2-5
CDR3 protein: CASNSGESQYF
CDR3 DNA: TGTGCCAGCAATAGTGGGGAGTCCCAGTACTTC

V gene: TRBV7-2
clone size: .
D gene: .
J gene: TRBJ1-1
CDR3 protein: CASSYQGPTEAFF
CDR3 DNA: TGTGCCAGCAGCTATCAGGGGCCCACTGAAGCTTTCTTT

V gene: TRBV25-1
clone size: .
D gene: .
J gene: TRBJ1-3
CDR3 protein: CAHSSGNGNTIYF
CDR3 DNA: TGTGCCCACTCGTCAGGGAATGGAAACACCATATATTTT

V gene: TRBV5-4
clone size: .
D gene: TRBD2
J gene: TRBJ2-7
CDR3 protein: CASSSNGGGPSGAREQYF
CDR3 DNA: TGTGCCAGCAGCTCAAATGGCGGGGGGCCCTCTGGGGCGCGGGAGCAGTACTTC

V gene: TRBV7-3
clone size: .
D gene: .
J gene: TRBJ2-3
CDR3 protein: CASSQNGGQQYF
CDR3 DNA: TGTGCCAGCAGCCAAAATGGTGGACAGCAGTATTTT

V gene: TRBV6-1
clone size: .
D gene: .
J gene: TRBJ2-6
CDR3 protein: CASSEAHQVYSGANVLTF
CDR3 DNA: TGTGCCAGCAGTGAAGCCCACCAAGTCTACTCTGGGGCCAACGTCCTGACTTTC

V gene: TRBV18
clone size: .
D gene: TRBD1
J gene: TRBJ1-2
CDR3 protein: CASSPGTESYGYTF
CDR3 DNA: TGTGCCAGCTCACCTGGGACAGAATCCTATGGCTACACCTTC

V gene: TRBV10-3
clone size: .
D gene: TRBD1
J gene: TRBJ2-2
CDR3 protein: CAISPGGSNTGELFF
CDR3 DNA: TGTGCCATCAGTCCAGGGGGCTCTAACACCGGGGAGCTGTTTTTT